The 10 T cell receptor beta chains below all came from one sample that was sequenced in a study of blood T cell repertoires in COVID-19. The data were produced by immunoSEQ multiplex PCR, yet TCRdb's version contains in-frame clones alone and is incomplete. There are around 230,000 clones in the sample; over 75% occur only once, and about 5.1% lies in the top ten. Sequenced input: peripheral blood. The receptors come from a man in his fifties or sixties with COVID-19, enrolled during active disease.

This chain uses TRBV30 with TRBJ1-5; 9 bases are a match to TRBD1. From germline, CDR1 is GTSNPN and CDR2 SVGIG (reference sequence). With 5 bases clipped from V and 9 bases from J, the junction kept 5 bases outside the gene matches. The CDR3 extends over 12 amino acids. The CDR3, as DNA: TGTGCCTGGGGACAGGGGTTGGGGCCCCAGCATTTT. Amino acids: CAWGQGLGPQHF. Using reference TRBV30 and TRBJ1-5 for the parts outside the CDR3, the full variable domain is SQTIHQWPATLVQPVGSPLSLECTVEGTSNPNLYWYRQAAGRGLQLLFYSVGIGQISSEVPQNLSASRPQDRQFILSSKKLLLSDSGFYLCAWGQGLGPQHFGDGTRLSIL.

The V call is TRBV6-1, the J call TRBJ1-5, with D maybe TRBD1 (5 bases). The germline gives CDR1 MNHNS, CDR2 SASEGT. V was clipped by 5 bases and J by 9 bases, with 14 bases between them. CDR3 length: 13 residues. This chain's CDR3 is CASSLGGIGPQHF. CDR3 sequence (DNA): TGTGCCAGCAGTCTGGGGGGTATTGGGCCCCAGCATTTT.

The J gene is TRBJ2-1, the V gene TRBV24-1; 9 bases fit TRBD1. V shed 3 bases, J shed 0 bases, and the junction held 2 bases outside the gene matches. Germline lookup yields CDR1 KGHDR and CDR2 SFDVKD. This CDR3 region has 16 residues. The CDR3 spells CATSDPDRGSYNEQFF. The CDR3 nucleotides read TGTGCCACCAGTGATCCGGACAGGGGCTCCTACAATGAGCAGTTCTTC.

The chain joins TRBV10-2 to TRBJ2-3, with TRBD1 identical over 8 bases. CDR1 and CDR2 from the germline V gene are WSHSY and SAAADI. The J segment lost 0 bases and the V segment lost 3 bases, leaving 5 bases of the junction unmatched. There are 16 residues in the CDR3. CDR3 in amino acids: CASSDGQGASTDTQYF. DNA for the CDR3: TGCGCCAGCAGTGATGGCCAGGGGGCGAGCACAGATACGCAGTATTTT.

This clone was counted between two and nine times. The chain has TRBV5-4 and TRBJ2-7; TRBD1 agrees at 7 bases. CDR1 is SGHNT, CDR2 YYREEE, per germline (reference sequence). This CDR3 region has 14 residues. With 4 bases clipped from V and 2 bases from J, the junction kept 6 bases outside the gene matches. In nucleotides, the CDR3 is TGTGCCAGCAGCCCGGACAGGAACACCTACGAGCAGTACTTC. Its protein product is CASSPDRNTYEQYF.

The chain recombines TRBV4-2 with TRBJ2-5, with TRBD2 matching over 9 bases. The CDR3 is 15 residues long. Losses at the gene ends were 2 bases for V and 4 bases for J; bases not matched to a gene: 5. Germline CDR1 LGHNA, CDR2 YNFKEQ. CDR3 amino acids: CASSQTAGGRETQYF. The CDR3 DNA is TGTGCCAGCAGCCAAACCGCGGGGGGGAGAGAGACCCAGTACTTC.

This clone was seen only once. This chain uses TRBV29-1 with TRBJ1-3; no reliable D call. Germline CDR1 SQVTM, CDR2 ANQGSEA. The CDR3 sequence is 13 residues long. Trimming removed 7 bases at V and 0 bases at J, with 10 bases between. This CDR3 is CSAETDSGNTIYF. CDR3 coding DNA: TGCAGCGCAGAAACAGACTCTGGAAACACCATATATTTT.

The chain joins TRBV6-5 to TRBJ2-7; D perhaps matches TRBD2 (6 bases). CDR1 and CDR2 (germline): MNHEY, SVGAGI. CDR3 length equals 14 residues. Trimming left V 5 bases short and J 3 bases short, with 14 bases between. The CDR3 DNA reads TGTGCCAGCAGTACCCGGGGACTCCGCTACGAGCAGTACTTC. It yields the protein CASSTRGLRYEQYF.

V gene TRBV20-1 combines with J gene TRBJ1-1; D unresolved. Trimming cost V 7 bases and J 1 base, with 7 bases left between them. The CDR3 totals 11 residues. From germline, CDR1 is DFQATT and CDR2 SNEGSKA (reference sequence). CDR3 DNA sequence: TGCAGTGAGAGGGCGAACACTGAAGCTTTCTTT. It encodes CSERANTEAFF.

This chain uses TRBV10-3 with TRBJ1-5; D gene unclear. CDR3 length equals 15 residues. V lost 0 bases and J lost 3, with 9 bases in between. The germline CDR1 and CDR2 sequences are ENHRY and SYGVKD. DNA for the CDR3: TGTGCCATCAGTGAGTCACCGCGGAACAATCAGCCCCAGCATTTT. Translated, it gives CAISESPRNNQPQHF.